This T cell receptor (beta chain) was observed in a study of T cells in Graves' hyperthyroidism and ophthalmopathy. In the study overall: At initial diagnosis, before any treatment had begun, peripheral blood was obtained.

Cells are PBMCs isolated from over 7.5 ml of fresh blood. Amplified regions were TCR beta CDR3 sequences from RNA transcripts. Primed by the HTBI set, a first-round RT-PCR was run on the TCR CDR3. TCRdb itself ran the multiplex PCR reads through MiXCR, one entry per CDR3 protein. The data show hundreds of thousands of distinct CDR3 sequences, with 15% to 18% seen just once and less than 15% held by the top ten. This clonotype has at least ten counts. Its target is unknown. Findings and caveats of the study: Most thyroid clonotypes that were expanded above 0.001 also turned up in blood. A model using 13 V-J features told ophthalmopathy apart from stable hyperthyroidism.

Sequenced material: blood. The clonotype comes from a woman aged 18-35 years with Graves' hyperthyroidism.

This CDR3 reads CASSLRGGWGEQYF. The CDR3 DNA sequence: TGTGCCAGCAGCTTACGTGGGGGATGGGGCGAGCAGTACTTC. The rearrangement links TRBV7-3 to TRBJ2-7; D possibly uses TRBD1 or TRBD2 (5 bases each). The CDR3 is made up of 14 amino acids. Per germline, CDR1 SGHTA and CDR2 FQGTGA. V gave up 2 bases and J gave up 6 bases, with 14 bases separating them.